The entry below gives a single T cell receptor beta chain sequence along with its context. Its antigen target is currently unknown. Base qualities are not recorded, but no much larger clone differs from it by a single base. This sample was taken from a study of cytomegalovirus exposure and HLA in healthy donors (dated by TCRdb to about 2017). Background for the entire study: An earlier analysis of around 600 of the donors reported approximately 270 Gb of sequence data and 117 million unique TCR beta sequences from about 200 million T cells. An early release that covered several hundred HLA-typed donors contained about 290 gigabases of sequencing data and roughly 84 million unique TCR sequences. The genetic ancestry cluster associated with self-reported Caucasian donors included 81% of the approximately 410 genotyped donors. The study aimed to test whether signatures of past pathogen exposure could be identified by cataloging public T cell receptors. Using immunosequencing, the study profiled T cell repertoires from about 610 subjects and related those repertoires to cytomegalovirus serostatus. Along with the approximately 650-subject first cohort, a separate validation cohort of over 90 different subjects was used. To predict cytomegalovirus infection status, the study brought together high-throughput TCR immunosequencing, statistical association of individual TCRs with disease status, and machine learning. In a later analysis, previously published TCR beta repertoires from fewer than 750 donors were re-analyzed and high-resolution HLA genotyping was added so that TCR occurrence patterns could be studied. In the later analysis, no new phenotypic data were used to find candidate immune exposures; instead, reliance was placed on TCR beta sequences and their occurrence across donors. An earlier analysis of 587 of the donors used high-throughput TCR beta sequencing to judge whether each TCR beta V gene segment behaved as functional or pseudogenic. Donor age, sex, ethnicity and CMV serostatus were collected together with the repertoire data. In a later genetic analysis, genome-wide SNP genotypes for about three fifths of the 666 donors were used, and that subset was treated as a discovery cohort. Every repertoire in the discovery cohort had been generated on one and the same sequencing platform. Both class I and class II loci were covered by HLA typing, at four-digit resolution. The number of donors typed differed by locus, with 629-630 for A, B, C, DRB1 and DQB1, roughly 520 for DQA1, 600 to 610 for DPA1, and some 450 for DPB1. Because of strong linkage in the cohort, roughly five DR-DQ haplotypes were treated as single units for association and clustering. Among 300 to 450 genotyped donors of the cohort, an average of approximately 230,000 unique TCR beta nucleotide sequences were sequenced per donor, 15% to 20% of them non-productive. The investigation overall reported the following: An earlier analysis of 587 of the donors showed that most TCR beta V segments appeared in productive rearrangements either about 87% or about 30% of the time, which broadly matched IMGT annotations. The study listed 164 TCR beta chains as associated with cytomegalovirus. The 87-base-pair reads could not distinguish some IMGT-functional V segments, including TRBV6-2 and TRBV6-3, so those segments were excluded. Across donors, most TCR sequences were observed very rarely, whereas some public TCRs were present in many individuals. A further reported finding was that TCR beta sequences accurately predicted the HLA-A and HLA-B alleles for most subjects in the first cohort. The classifier was reported to diagnose cytomegalovirus status with high specificity and sensitivity in both the original cohort and the validation cohort. A later analysis associated about 17,000 TCR beta sequences with specific HLA alleles at a false discovery rate of 0.05. In this cohort, only TCR beta chains were sequenced, and detectable features were limited by the absence of alpha or paired-chain data. According to a later analysis, TCR association rates differed among HLA loci, with DRB1 alleles showing the most associated TCRs and HLA-C alleles showing the fewest. V-gene and J-gene trimming of TCR beta chains was associated with a missense DCLRE1C variant in a later genetic analysis, and the association was replicated in an independent cohort. In a later analysis, most CMV-associated TCR beta chains were found to appear HLA-restricted, with HLA associations seemingly driven largely by CMV exposure. Several of the top co-occurrence clusters appeared to be linked to parvovirus B19, influenza, CMV and Epstein-Barr virus, according to a later analysis. When HLA alleles, especially DR and DQ, strongly co-occurred, TCR associations were difficult to assign to individual alleles. In vitro tests confirmed that a few of the cytomegalovirus-associated TCR beta chains recognize cytomegalovirus antigens. Because HLA typing was missing for some donors at each locus, association tests included only the typed subset. In a later analysis, HLA-associated TCR beta chains were found to be more clonally expanded and to have lower generation probabilities than equally common non-associated chains. The only immune exposure information available for the cohort was CMV serostatus. It was suggested by the authors that the approach could potentially be generalized to other disease states and immunological phenotypes. Sequencing depth was assumed to be roughly uniform across donors in the presence/absence analyses, though that assumption may not hold. A group of highly shared sequence variants was considered likely to be a technical artifact of the sequencing pipeline. Compared with the roughly 670-donor mean, donors in an Asian-associated ancestry cluster had fewer N-insertions in productive TCRs, according to a later genetic analysis. Linkage disequilibrium might explain the correlated functional status among segregating V segments, but an unknown experimental factor could not be excluded. Because counts were too low, seventeen rarely observed V segments, including chromosome 9 orphons, were left out of the earlier analysis of 587 of the donors.

To prepare the library, the immunoSEQ multiplex PCR assay was applied. A mixture of 60 forward primers for TCR Vbeta segments and 13 reverse primers for TCR Jbeta segments was used in the multiplex PCR. A multiplex PCR assay on genomic DNA amplified the CDR3 region of rearranged TCR beta genes. On the Illumina HiSeq System, the amplified TCR beta libraries were sequenced as 87-base-pair reads. From the authors' description of their analysis: A later analysis tallied about 77 million unique TCR beta chains across the 600 to 700 repertoires, and approximately 12 million of those chains were shared by two or more donors. Raw reads were error-corrected and collapsed into unique sequences with a nearest-neighbor algorithm that merged closely related sequences to remove PCR and sequencing errors. To assign V, D and J gene segments, CDR3 sequences were aligned to IMGT reference sequences. For a sequence to be retained, at least a six-nucleotide match to both a V gene segment and a J gene segment was required. A rearrangement was called productive if the CDR3 had no stop codons and remained in frame with V and J, and every other rearrangement was called non-productive. CDR3 was defined according to IMGT convention as the region running from the second conserved V-encoded cysteine to the conserved J-encoded phenylalanine. The earlier analysis of some 600 of the donors excluded sequences that lacked an unambiguous match to a single V gene segment. In an earlier analysis of approximately 610 of the donors, V segments were called functional above 56.7% productive rearrangements and were called segregating when the between-donor standard deviation exceeded 5%. A statistical classification framework was built to diagnose cytomegalovirus status from the catalog of TCR beta chain sequences. In a later analysis, V and J genes were assigned by comparing TCR nucleotide sequences against IMGT/GENE-DB human TR gene sequences. The TCRdist pipeline was used in a later analysis to assign CDR3 sequences and most-parsimonious VDJ recombination scenarios. In a later analysis, each TCR beta chain was defined by its CDR3 amino acid sequence together with its V-gene family, and reads without a unique V-gene family were excluded. As a way to deal with suspected cross-contamination and a sequencing artifact, a later analysis dropped under 600 nucleotide sequences that were highly shared and had low generation probability. In a later analysis, a clonal expansion index was calculated for each public chain from normalized within-repertoire ranks of inferred template counts. A later analysis computed generation probabilities with a VDJ recombination model fitted to out-of-frame rearrangements, and checked the results against IGoR. In a later analysis, hypergeometric tests were used to score TCR-TCR, TCR-HLA and TCR-CMV co-occurrence, with a repertoire-size bias correction applied to TCR pairs. To estimate false discovery rates, a later analysis permuted the HLA or CMV assignments 20 times. In a later analysis, co-occurring TCRs were grouped using DBSCAN, with TCRdist sequence similarity added in when clustering inside HLA-allele-positive subsets. Repertoires with fewer than 30,000 or more than 120,000 public chains were left out of co-occurrence clustering, as were five repertoires with anomalous nucleotide sharing. The table was pulled from immuneACCESS by TCRdb, which kept in-frame rearrangements only. Such tables lose some clones; where checked, under half of the loss comes from unresolved V genes, and the rest has no known cause. Clone size and the V and J calls come from that table; the DNA yielded D and trimming. The sample records about 130,000 clones, over 70% of which are singletons. The top ten hold less than 4% of the sample.

The cohort consisted of 650 to 850 healthy bone marrow donors. At the time of sampling, every cohort member was nominally healthy, though immune exposures that went unrecorded were likely present. The donor tested CMV seropositive, placing the donor among the 290 or so seropositive members of the cohort. Each donor provided a peripheral blood sample, and peripheral blood mononuclear cells were used for TCR beta sequencing. The Qiagen DNeasy Blood Extraction Kit was used to extract genomic DNA from the blood cell samples. According to the germline V gene, CDR1 reads SGHTA and CDR2 reads FQGNSA. The CDR3 covers 13 residues, taking in both the cysteine and the phenylalanine. Only the CDR3 portion is preserved as DNA: 39 bases, with reading frame beginning at the first base. Unmatched junction bases come to 3, with V trimmed by 4 bases and J by 5 bases.

The clonotype originates from a middle-aged man in good health and CMV-seropositive. The sequence is built from TRBV7-2 and TRBJ2-5, with TRBD2 matching 8 junction bases. Sequencing was done on a sample of PBMCs. CDR3 region: CASSSIAGETQYF. The sequenced DNA is TGTGCCAGCAGCTCGATAGCGGGGGAGACCCAGTACTTC.